Below are 17 T cell receptor beta chains sequenced from a single sample in a study of blood T cell repertoires in COVID-19. Assay used: immunoSEQ multiplex PCR; TCRdb lists only in-frame clones, some missing. The sample contains around 130,000 clones, about 79% of which appear only once. Source material: peripheral blood. The receptors come from a woman in her 50s with acute or convalescent COVID-19.

The chain joins TRBV5-1 to TRBJ1-5; no firm D call. V lost 0 bases and J 0 bases, leaving 7 bases between the germline ends. The CDR3 sequence is 15 residues long. CDR1 is SGHRS and CDR2 is YFSETQ in the germline V gene. The CDR3 DNA sequence: TGCGCCAGCAGCTTGGAACCTAATAGCAATCAGCCCCAGCATTTT. Its protein product is CASSLEPNSNQPQHF.

The genes are TRBV11-2 and TRBJ2-6; D is possibly TRBD1 (5 bases). This CDR3 comprises 16 residues. V was cut by 0 bases and J by 3 bases, with 9 bases left in between. Germline lookup yields CDR1 SGHAT and CDR2 FQNNGV. The CDR3 coding sequence is TGTGCCAGCAGCTTAGAGAGCAGGGTTGGGGCCAACGTCCTGACTTTC. Its translation: CASSLESRVGANVLTF. Looking up the rest from reference TRBV11-2 and TRBJ2-6 gives the full variable domain: EAGVAQSPRYKIIEKRQSVAFWCNPISGHATLYWYQQILGQGPKLLIQFQNNGVVDDSQLPKDRFSAERLKGVDSTLKIQPAKLEDSAVYLCASSLESRVGANVLTFGAGSRLTVL.

The V call is TRBV28, the J call TRBJ2-5; D is ambiguous. Germline V gives CDR1 MDHEN, CDR2 SYDVKM. The germline V and J ends were trimmed by 2 bases and 4 bases, with 2 bases remaining between them. The CDR3 extends over 11 amino acids. CDR3 nucleotides: TGTGCCAGCAGTTTACGAGAGACCCAGTACTTC. Its protein product is CASSLRETQYF. Full variable domain (missing parts from reference TRBV28 and TRBJ2-5): DVKVTQSSRYLVKRTGEKVFLECVQDMDHENMFWYRQDPGLGLRLIYFSYDVKMKEKGDIPEGYSVSREKKERFSLILESASTNQTSMYLCASSLRETQYFGPGTRLLVL.

This sequence joins TRBV2 and TRBJ2-5, with 11 bases aligning to TRBD1. The V gene's germline CDR1 is SNHLY and CDR2 FYNNEI. Germline trimming cut 5 bases from V and 5 bases from J; bases unmatched to any gene: 7. The CDR3 spans 15 residues. For the CDR3, the DNA is TGTGCCAGCAGTTCGGACAGGGGGCTCCGGGAGACCCAGTACTTC. It translates to CASSSDRGLRETQYF.

V and J are TRBV2 and TRBJ1-6, with TRBD1 matching over 8 bases. V was pared by 7 bases and J by 0 bases, with 5 bases of the junction left unmatched. This CDR3 has 16 residues. Germline V gene lookup returns CDR1 SNHLY and CDR2 FYNNEI. DNA for the CDR3: TGTGCCAGCAAAGGACAGGGTAGCTCCTATAATTCACCCCTCCACTTT. Translated: CASKGQGSSYNSPLHF.

This chain connects TRBV6-2 or TRBV6-3 to TRBJ2-1; 8 nucleotides align to TRBD2. There are 16 residues in the CDR3. The ends lost 0 bases at V and 8 bases at J; junction bases unmatched: 9. The germline V gene encodes CDR1 MNHEY and CDR2 SVGEGT. CDR3 in DNA: TGTGCCAGCAGTTACTCGTCGCGGGGGGCTAGGGATGAGCAGTTCTTC. Protein sequence: CASSYSSRGARDEQFF.

The rearrangement uses TRBV27 and TRBJ1-1; 7 nucleotides align to TRBD1. CDR1 MNHEY and CDR2 SMNVEV come from the germline V gene (reference sequence). The junction had 13 bases not matched to a gene; V was cut back by 6 bases and J by 3 bases. The CDR3 consists of 16 residues. CDR3 sequence (DNA): TGTGCCAGCAGCACCCCTTACCCAGGGGGGCACACTGAAGCTTTCTTT. Its protein product is CASSTPYPGGHTEAFF.

The chain uses TRBV5-4 and TRBJ2-3, with 9 bases that match TRBD1. V lost 0 bases, J lost 12 bases, and 17 bases stayed unmatched. Germline CDR1 is SGHNT and CDR2 is YYREEE (reference sequence). This CDR3 region has 17 residues. The CDR3 is CASSLAGTGSRIRAQYF. The DNA for the CDR3 is TGTGCCAGCAGCTTGGCCGGGACAGGGTCCAGAATCAGAGCACAGTATTTT.

The chain uses TRBV11-2 and TRBJ1-6; TRBD1 is a possible D gene (5 bases). Trimming cost V 6 bases and J 0 bases, with 9 bases left between them. There are 15 residues in the CDR3. Looked up from germline, CDR1 is SGHAT and CDR2 is FQNNGV. CDR3 loop: CASRDSHSYNSPLHF. CDR3 nucleotides: TGTGCCAGCAGAGACAGCCACTCCTATAATTCACCCCTCCACTTT.

This clone has only one observation. The rearrangement joins TRBV6-1 to TRBJ2-3, with TRBD2 identical over 7 bases. The CDR3 consists of 15 residues. The J segment lost 3 bases and the V segment lost 2 bases, leaving 5 bases of the junction unmatched. CDR1 MNHNS and CDR2 SASEGT come from the germline V gene. The CDR3: CASSESGGRTDTQYF. The CDR3 coding sequence is TGTGCCAGCAGTGAATCCGGGGGGAGGACAGATACGCAGTATTTT.

This clone was seen only once. The chain recombines TRBV30 with TRBJ1-3; D gene uncertain. Trimming shortened V by 2 bases and J by 0 bases, and 29 bases separated the two germline ends. CDR3 length equals 21 residues. Germline V gene lookup returns CDR1 GTSNPN and CDR2 SVGIG (reference sequence). The CDR3 region has the DNA TGTGCCTGGAGTTTTAGAGGCCATATGACCCTTGAATTTAGCTCTGGAAACACCATATATTTT. Its translation is CAWSFRGHMTLEFSSGNTIYF. The full variable domain, completed using reference TRBV30 and TRBJ1-3, is SQTIHQWPATLVQPVGSPLSLECTVEGTSNPNLYWYRQAAGRGLQLLFYSVGIGQISSEVPQNLSASRPQDRQFILSSKKLLLSDSGFYLCAWSFRGHMTLEFSSGNTIYFGEGSWLTVV.

The rearrangement links TRBV28 to TRBJ2-6, with TRBD1 identical over 9 bases. CDR1 is MDHEN, CDR2 SYDVKM, per germline. V lost 6 bases, J lost 0 bases, and 9 bases stayed unmatched. The CDR3 covers 18 residues. In DNA form, the CDR3 reads TGTGCCAGCAGCCGTATACAGGGGGCGAACTCTGGGGCCAACGTCCTGACTTTC. Amino acid sequence: CASSRIQGANSGANVLTF.

This clone was observed a few times. The CDR3, as DNA: TGTGCCAGCAGCCAAAGTAGCACTTATGGCTACACCTTC. Protein: CASSQSSTYGYTF. This chain connects TRBV3-1 (or the pseudogene TRBV3-2) to TRBJ1-2, with D unclear. Looked up from germline, CDR1 is LGHDT and CDR2 is YNNKEL (reference sequence). The CDR3 extends over 13 amino acids. V was pared by 2 bases and J by 5 bases, with 9 bases between.

CDR3 protein: CASSLDSGGGQPQHF. As DNA, the CDR3 is TGTGCCAGCAGTTTAGACTCAGGGGGCGGTCAGCCCCAGCATTTT. The chain combines TRBV28 with TRBJ1-5; 8 bases map to TRBD1. Trimming at V came to 2 bases and at J to 6 bases, leaving 6 bases not matched to a gene. The CDR3 has 15 residues. The germline V gene has CDR1 MDHEN and CDR2 SYDVKM. The whole variable domain, filled in from reference TRBV28 and TRBJ1-5, reads DVKVTQSSRYLVKRTGEKVFLECVQDMDHENMFWYRQDPGLGLRLIYFSYDVKMKEKGDIPEGYSVSREKKERFSLILESASTNQTSMYLCASSLDSGGGQPQHFGDGTRLSIL.

This clone has a single count. The V and J genes are TRBV2 and TRBJ1-4, with TRBD1 identical over 7 bases. The length of the CDR3 is 14 residues. The junction had 7 bases not matched to a gene; V was cut back by 7 bases and J by 5 bases. The germline V gene encodes CDR1 SNHLY and CDR2 FYNNEI. CDR3 sequence (DNA): TGTGCCAGCAATACCGGGACAGCAAATGAAAAACTGTTTTTT. Amino acids: CASNTGTANEKLFF.

This clone has only a few counts. The V call is TRBV11-3, the J call TRBJ2-7, with D perhaps matching TRBD1 (5 bases). The germline CDR1 and CDR2 sequences are SGHNT and YENEEA. This CDR3 contains 13 residues. V lost 5 bases and J lost 4, with 12 bases in between. This CDR3 reads CASSQYSGYEQYF. CDR3 bases: TGTGCCAGCAGCCAATACTCAGGGTACGAGCAGTACTTC.

Notes on this clone: Other DNA sequences in the sample encode the same CDR3. The V and J genes are TRBV4-1 and TRBJ1-4; TRBD1 aligns across 10 bases. V was clipped by 3 bases and J by 7 bases; unmatched bases: 2. Germline loops: CDR1 MGHRA, CDR2 YSYEKL. This CDR3 comprises 14 residues. The CDR3: CASSQGQGSEKLFF. The CDR3 DNA reads TGCGCCAGCAGCCAGGGACAGGGGAGTGAAAAACTGTTTTTT.